This T cell receptor (beta chain) derives from a study of shared clonotypes between healthy human individuals. V gave up 5 bases and J gave up 1 base, with 9 bases separating them. This CDR3 contains 14 residues. CDR1 is MDHEN, CDR2 SYDVKM, per germline. The data were produced by immunoSEQ multiplex PCR, yet TCRdb's version contains in-frame clones alone and is incomplete. The table records about 750,000 clones, over 90% of them present only once. The naive CD8 population came from CD45RO-negative cells selected for CCR7, without terminally differentiated effector memory CD45RA+ cells. The V call is TRBV28, the J call TRBJ1-5; D is undetermined. The sequencing input was naive CD8+ T cells sorted from blood. This sequence was found in a man aged 25 to 40 in good health. The CDR3 here is CASSNPVSNQPQHF. The DNA for the CDR3 is TGTGCCAGCAGTAACCCCGTAAGCAATCAGCCCCAGCATTTT.